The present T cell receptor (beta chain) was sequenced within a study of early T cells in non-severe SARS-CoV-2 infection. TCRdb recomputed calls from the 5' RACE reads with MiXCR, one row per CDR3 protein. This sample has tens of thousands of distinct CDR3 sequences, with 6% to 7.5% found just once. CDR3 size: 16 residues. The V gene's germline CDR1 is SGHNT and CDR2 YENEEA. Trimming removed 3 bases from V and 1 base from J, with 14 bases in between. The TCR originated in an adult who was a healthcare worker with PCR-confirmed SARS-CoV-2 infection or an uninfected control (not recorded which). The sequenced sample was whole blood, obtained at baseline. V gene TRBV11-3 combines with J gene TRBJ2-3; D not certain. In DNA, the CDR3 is TGTGCCAGCAGCTTCCCCCAGGCTCAAGGCACAGATACGCAGTATTTT. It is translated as CASSFPQAQGTDTQYF.